This TCR beta chain is from a study of PD-L1 blockade in urothelial cancer. Overall study: Atezolizumab (1,200 mg intravenously every 3 weeks) began at some point between 2014 and 2016 for patients. At 3 weeks after treatment start (second dose) and again at 6 weeks, blood was analyzed. When blood samples were assessed, the median T cell count was around 140,000. Regarding the study as a whole: Enhanced expansion of tumor-associated blood clones at 3 weeks characterized durable-benefit patients.

This CDR3 region has 15 residues. Per the germline V gene, CDR1 is SGHTA and CDR2 is FQGNSA. The junction had 10 bases not matched to a gene; V was cut back by 5 bases and J by 16 bases. Assay used: immunoSEQ multiplex PCR; TCRdb lists only in-frame clones, some missing. This sample carries about 74,000 clones, roughly 90% of them seen once, and the ten largest clones take 4.5%. Time point specified: pretreatment peripheral blood. In regard to this clone: Antigen unknown.

The clonotype originates from a man aged 70-80 years with urothelial cancer. The chain is built from TRBV7-2 and TRBJ2-2; the match to TRBD2 covers 16 bases. The sample here was PBMCs, taken around atezolizumab (anti-PD-L1) treatment. The CDR3 nucleotides are TGTGCCAGCAGCCCCGCCGGGACTAGCGGGAGGGCGCAGTTTTTT. It encodes CASSPAGTSGRAQFF. The variable domain in full, completed from reference TRBV7-2 and TRBJ2-2, reads GAGVSQSPSNKVTEKGKDVELRCDPISGHTALYWYRQSLGQGLEFLIYFQGNSAPDKSGLPSDRFSAERTGGSVSTLTIQRTQQEDSAVYLCASSPAGTSGRAQFFGEGSRLTVL.